This T cell receptor (beta chain) is drawn from a study of blood T cell repertoires in COVID-19. Germline V gene sequence: CDR1 ENHRY, CDR2 SYGVKD. This CDR3 region has 13 residues. After removal of 4 bases from V and 7 bases from J, the junction contained 2 bases not matched to a gene. Repertoires were generated with immunoSEQ multiplex PCR, while TCRdb's copy carries only in-frame clones and drops some. The sample yields 250,000 or so clones, 91% seen once. The receptor was derived from a human donor in a cohort exposed to, infected with or recovered from COVID-19 (not recorded which). The donor label of this sample is uncertain. This chain joins TRBV10-3 and TRBJ2-1; 9 bases are a match to TRBD1. The sequencing sample was made of PBMCs or T cells enriched from blood (not recorded which). The CDR3 loop reads CAISGGTGNEQFF. DNA of the CDR3: TGTGCCATCAGTGGAGGGACAGGGAATGAGCAGTTCTTC.